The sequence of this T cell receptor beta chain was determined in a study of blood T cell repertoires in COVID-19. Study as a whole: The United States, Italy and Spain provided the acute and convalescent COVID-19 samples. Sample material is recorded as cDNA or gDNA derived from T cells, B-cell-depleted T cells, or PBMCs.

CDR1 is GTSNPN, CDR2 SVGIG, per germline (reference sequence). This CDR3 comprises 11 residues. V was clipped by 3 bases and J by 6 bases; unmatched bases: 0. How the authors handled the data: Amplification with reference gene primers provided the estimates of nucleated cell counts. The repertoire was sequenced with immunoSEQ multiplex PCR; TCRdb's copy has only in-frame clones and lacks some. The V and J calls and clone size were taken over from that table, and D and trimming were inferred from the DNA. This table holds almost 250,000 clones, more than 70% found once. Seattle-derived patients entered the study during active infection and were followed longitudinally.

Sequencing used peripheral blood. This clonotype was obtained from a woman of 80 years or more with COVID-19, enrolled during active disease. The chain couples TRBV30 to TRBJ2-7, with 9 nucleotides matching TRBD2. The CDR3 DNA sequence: TGTGCCTGGAGGACTAGCGGCGAGCAGTACTTC. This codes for CAWRTSGEQYF.